This TCR beta chain came from a study of T cell changes during pregnancy in multiple sclerosis (dated by TCRdb to between 2017 and 2020). Context from the whole study: Changes in the T cell repertoire over the course of pregnancy were examined in this study in women with multiple sclerosis.

There are 13 amino acids in the CDR3, from cysteine to phenylalanine inclusive. The read is trimmed to its CDR3 DNA, 39 bases read in frame from base 1. The germline V gene gives CDR1 as MDHEN and CDR2 as SYDVKM. After removal of 7 bases from V and 6 bases from J, the junction retains 7 bases not matched to a gene. About this clone: The antigen it recognizes is unknown. The input lacks base qualities; no much larger clone sits a single base away.

Libraries were built with the immunoSEQ multiplex PCR assay. TCRdb mirrors the immuneACCESS table, restricted to in-frame sequences. Some clones are absent from its copies; in checked studies, under half trace to an unresolved V gene, and the reason for the others is unknown. The sample table records 30,000 to 40,000 clones; 87% of these occur just once. Approximately 8% of the sample goes to the ten largest clones. This clonotype originated in a female donor with multiple sclerosis, enrolled in a pregnancy study. Sequencing was performed on CD8+ T cells from peripheral blood mononuclear cells, taken before pregnancy. The chain employs TRBV28 and TRBJ1-2; the junction holds 8 bases that match TRBD1. CDR3 reads: CASTQQGENGYTF. The sequenced DNA: TGTGCCAGCACCCAACAGGGGGAGAATGGCTACACCTTC.